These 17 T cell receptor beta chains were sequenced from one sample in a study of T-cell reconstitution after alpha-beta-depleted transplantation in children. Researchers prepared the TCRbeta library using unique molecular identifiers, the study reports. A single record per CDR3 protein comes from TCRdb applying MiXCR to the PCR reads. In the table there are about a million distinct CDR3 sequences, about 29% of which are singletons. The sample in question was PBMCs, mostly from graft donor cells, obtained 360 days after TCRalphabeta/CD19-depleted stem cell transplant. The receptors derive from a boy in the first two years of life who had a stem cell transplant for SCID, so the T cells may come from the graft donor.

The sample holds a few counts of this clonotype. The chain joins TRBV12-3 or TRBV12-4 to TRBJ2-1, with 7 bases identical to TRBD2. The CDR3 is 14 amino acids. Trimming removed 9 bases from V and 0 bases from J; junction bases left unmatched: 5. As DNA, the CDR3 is TGTGCCAGTGGGGAGGGCCTCTCCTACAATGAGCAGTTCTTC. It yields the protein CASGEGLSYNEQFF.

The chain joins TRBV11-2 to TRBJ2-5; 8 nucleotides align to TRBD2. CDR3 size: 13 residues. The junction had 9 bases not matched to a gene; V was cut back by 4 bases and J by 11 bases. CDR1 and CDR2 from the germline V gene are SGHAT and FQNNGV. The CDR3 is CASSWPGLGSQYF. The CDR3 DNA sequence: TGTGCCAGCAGCTGGCCGGGACTAGGTTCACAGTACTTC.

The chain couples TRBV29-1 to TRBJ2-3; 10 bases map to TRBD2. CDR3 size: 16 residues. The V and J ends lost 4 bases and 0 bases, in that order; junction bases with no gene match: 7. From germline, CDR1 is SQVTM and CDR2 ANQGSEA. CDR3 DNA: TGCAGCGTTGGAGGGGCTAGCGGGGGTAGCACAGATACGCAGTATTTT. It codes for CSVGGASGGSTDTQYF.

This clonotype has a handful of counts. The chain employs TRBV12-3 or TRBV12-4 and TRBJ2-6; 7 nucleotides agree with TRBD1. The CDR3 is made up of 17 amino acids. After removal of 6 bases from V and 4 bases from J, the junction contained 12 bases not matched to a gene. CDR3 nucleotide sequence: TGTGCCAGCAGGCGACAGGGTGTGGCAGGCGGGGCCAACGTCCTGACTTTC. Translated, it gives CASRRQGVAGGANVLTF.

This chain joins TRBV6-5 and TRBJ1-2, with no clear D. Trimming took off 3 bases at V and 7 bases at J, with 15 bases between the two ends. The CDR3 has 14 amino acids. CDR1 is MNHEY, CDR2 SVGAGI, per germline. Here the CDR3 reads CASSYSPPSGGYTF. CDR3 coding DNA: TGTGCCAGCAGTTATTCGCCCCCCTCCGGTGGCTACACCTTC.

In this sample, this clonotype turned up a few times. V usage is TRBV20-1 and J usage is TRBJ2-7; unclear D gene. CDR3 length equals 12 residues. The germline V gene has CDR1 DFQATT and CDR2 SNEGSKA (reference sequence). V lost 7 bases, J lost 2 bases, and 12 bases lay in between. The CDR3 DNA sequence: TGCAGTGTTGGGTCATCCACCTACGAGCAGTACTTC. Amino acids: CSVGSSTYEQYF.

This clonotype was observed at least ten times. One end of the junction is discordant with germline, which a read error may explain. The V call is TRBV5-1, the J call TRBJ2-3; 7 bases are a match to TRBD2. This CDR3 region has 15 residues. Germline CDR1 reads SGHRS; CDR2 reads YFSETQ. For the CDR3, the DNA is TGTGCCAGCAGCTTAGGGCGGGGGAGCACAGATACGCAGTATTTT. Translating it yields CASSLGRGSTDTQYF. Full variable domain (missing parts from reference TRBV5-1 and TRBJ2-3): KAGVTQTPRYLIKTRGQQVTLSCSPISGHRSVSWYQQTPGQGLQFLFEYFSETQRNKGNFPGRFSGRQFSNSRSEMNVSTLELGDSALYLCASSLGRGSTDTQYFGPGTRLTVL.

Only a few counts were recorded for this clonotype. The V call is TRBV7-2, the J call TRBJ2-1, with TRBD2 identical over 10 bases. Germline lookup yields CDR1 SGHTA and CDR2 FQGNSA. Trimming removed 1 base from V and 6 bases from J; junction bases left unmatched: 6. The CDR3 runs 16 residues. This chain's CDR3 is CASSLGIAGGSNEQFF. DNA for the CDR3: TGTGCCAGCAGCTTAGGAATAGCGGGAGGCAGCAATGAGCAGTTCTTC.

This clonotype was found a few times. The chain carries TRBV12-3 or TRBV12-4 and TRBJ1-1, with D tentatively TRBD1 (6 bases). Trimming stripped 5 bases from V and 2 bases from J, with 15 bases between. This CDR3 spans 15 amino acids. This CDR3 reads CASSRPGQLNTEAFF. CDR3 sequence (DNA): TGTGCCAGCAGTAGACCGGGACAATTAAACACTGAAGCTTTCTTT.

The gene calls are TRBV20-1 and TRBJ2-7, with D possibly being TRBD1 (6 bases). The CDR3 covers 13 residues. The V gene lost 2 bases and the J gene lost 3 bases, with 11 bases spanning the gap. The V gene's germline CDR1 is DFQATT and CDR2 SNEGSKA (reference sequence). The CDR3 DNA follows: TGCAGTGCTAGAAAGGACAGAGACTACGAGCAGTACTTC. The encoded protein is CSARKDRDYEQYF.

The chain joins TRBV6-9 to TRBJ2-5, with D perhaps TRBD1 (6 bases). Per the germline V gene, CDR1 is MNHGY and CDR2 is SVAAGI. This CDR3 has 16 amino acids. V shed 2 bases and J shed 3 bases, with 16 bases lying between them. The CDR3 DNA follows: TGTGCCAGCAGTTATCCGAAGGGGGTGCGTGAAGAGACCCAGTACTTC. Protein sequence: CASSYPKGVREETQYF.

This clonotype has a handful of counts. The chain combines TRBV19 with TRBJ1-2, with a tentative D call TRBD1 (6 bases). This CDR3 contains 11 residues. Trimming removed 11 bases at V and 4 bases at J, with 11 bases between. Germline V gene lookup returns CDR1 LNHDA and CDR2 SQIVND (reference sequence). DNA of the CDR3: TGTGCCTCTGGGACATCCTATGGCTACACCTTC. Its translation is CASGTSYGYTF.

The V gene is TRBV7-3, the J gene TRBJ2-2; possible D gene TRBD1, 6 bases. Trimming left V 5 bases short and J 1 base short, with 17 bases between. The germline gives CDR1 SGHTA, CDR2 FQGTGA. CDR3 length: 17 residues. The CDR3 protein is CASSVGTSIKNTGELFF. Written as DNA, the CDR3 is TGTGCCAGCAGCGTTGGGACATCGATTAAGAACACCGGGGAGCTGTTTTTT.

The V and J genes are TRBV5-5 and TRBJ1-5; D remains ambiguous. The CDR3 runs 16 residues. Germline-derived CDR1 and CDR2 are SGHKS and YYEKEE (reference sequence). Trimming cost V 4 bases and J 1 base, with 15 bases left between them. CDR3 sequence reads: CASSPIGPLSNQPQHF. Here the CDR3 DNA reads TGTGCCAGCAGCCCCATAGGGCCCTTAAGCAATCAGCCCCAGCATTTT.

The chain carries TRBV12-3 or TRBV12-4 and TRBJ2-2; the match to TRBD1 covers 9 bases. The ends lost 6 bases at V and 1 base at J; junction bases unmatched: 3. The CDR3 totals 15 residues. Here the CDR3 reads CASRRQGGNTGELFF. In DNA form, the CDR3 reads TGTGCCAGCAGGAGACAGGGGGGGAACACCGGGGAGCTGTTTTTT.

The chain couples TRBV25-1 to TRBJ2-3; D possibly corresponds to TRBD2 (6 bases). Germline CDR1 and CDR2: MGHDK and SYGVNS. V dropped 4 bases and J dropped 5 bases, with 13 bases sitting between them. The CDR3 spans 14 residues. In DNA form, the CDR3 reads TGTGCCAGCAGTGTAGTCGGGGGAATAGATACGCAGTATTTT. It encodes CASSVVGGIDTQYF.

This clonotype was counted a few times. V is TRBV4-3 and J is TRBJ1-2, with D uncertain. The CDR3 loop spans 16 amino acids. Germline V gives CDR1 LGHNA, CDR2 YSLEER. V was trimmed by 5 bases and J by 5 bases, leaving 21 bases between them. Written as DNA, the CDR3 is TGCGCCAGCAGCAAAGGAGGCAGCCCAAAAGCTTATGGCTACACCTTC. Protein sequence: CASSKGGSPKAYGYTF.